The clone carrying this T cell receptor (beta chain) was counted a single time. Its antigen is currently unknown. Tumor or blood genomic DNA was sequenced, with inputs of about 550 ng to 6,004 ng. The data are from a study of T cells in tumors after PD-1 blockade. General observations from the study: Some novel exhausted tumor clones appeared in pre-treatment blood, suggesting peripheral recruitment.

Produced via immunoSEQ multiplex PCR; TCRdb's table is partial and in-frame only. The table has approximately 60,000 clones, around 77% seen once. The CDR3 is made up of 14 amino acids. V lost 2 bases, J lost 8 bases, and 13 bases lay in between. Per the germline V gene, CDR1 is ENHRY and CDR2 is SYGVKD. The J gene is TRBJ2-1, the V gene TRBV10-3; D not certain. The source is a human donor with basal cell carcinoma. The sample was PBMCs, taken before anti-PD-1 treatment. The CDR3: CAISEGSPGHEQFF. The CDR3 DNA sequence: TGTGCCATCAGTGAGGGATCCCCCGGGCATGAGCAGTTCTTC.